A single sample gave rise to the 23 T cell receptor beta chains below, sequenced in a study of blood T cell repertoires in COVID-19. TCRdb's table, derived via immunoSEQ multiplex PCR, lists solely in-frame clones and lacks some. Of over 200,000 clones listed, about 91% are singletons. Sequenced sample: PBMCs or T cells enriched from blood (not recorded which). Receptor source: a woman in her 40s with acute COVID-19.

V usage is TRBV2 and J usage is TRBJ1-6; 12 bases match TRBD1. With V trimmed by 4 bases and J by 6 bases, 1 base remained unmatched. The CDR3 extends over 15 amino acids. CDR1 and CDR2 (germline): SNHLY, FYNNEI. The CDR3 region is CASSGDRGPNSPLHF. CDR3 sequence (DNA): TGTGCCAGCAGTGGGGACAGGGGGCCTAATTCACCCCTCCACTTT. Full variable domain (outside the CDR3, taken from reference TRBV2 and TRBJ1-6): EPEVTQTPSHQVTQMGQEVILRCVPISNHLYFYWYRQILGQKVEFLVSFYNNEISEKSEIFDDQFSVERPDGSNFTLKIRSTKLEDSAMYFCASSGDRGPNSPLHFGNGTRLTVT.

The CDR3 coding sequence is TGCAGTGCTAGTAGGCTAGCGGGGGGTGAGACCCAGTACTTC. This sequence encodes CSASRLAGGETQYF. V gene TRBV20-1 combines with J gene TRBJ2-5, with 11 bases that match TRBD2. The CDR3 has 14 residues. Germline V gene data show CDR1 as DFQATT and CDR2 as SNEGSKA (reference sequence). The V and J ends lost 3 bases and 5 bases, in that order; junction bases with no gene match: 5.

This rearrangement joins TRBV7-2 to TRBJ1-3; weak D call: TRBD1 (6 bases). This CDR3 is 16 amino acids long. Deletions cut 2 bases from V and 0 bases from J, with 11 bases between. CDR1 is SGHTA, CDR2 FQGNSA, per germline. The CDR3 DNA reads TGTGCCAGCAGCTTACAGGGGAGCACCTCTGGAAACACCATATATTTT. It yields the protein CASSLQGSTSGNTIYF. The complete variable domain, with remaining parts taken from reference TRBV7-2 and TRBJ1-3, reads GAGVSQSPSNKVTEKGKDVELRCDPISGHTALYWYRQSLGQGLEFLIYFQGNSAPDKSGLPSDRFSAERTGGSVSTLTIQRTQQEDSAVYLCASSLQGSTSGNTIYFGEGSWLTVV.

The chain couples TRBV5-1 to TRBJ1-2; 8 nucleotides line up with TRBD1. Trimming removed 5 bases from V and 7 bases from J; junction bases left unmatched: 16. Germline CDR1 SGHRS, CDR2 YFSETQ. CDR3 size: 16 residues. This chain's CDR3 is CASSSDSRGPGLGYTF. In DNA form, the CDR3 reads TGCGCCAGCAGTTCTGATTCCAGGGGGCCTGGACTTGGCTACACCTTC. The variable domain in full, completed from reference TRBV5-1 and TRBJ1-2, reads KAGVTQTPRYLIKTRGQQVTLSCSPISGHRSVSWYQQTPGQGLQFLFEYFSETQRNKGNFPGRFSGRQFSNSRSEMNVSTLELGDSALYLCASSSDSRGPGLGYTFGSGTRLTVV.

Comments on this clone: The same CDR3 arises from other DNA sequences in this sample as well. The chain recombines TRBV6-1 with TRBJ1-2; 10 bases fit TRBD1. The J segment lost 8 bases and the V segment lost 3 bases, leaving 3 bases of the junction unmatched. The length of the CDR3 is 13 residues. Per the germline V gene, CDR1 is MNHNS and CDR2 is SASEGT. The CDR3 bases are TGTGCCAGCAGTGAGACAGGGGGCCACGGCTACACCTTC. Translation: CASSETGGHGYTF.

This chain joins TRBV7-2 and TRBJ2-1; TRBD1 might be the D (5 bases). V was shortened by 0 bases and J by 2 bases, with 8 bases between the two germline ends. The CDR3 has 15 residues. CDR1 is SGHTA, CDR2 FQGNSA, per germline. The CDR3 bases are TGTGCCAGCAGCTTAGCGGGGCCAGCCTACAATGAGCAGTTCTTC. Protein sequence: CASSLAGPAYNEQFF.

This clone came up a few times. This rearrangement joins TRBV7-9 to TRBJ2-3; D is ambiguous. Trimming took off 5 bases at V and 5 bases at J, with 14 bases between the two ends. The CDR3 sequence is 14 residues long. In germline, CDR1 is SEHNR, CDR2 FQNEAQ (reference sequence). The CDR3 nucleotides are TGTGCCAGCAGCCCCCCTTCCCCGAGAGATACGCAGTATTTT. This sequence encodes CASSPPSPRDTQYF. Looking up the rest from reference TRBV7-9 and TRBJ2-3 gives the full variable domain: DTGVSQNPRHKITKRGQNVTFRCDPISEHNRLYWYRQTLGQGPEFLTYFQNEAQLEKSRLLSDRFSAERPKGSFSTLEIQRTEQGDSAMYLCASSPPSPRDTQYFGPGTRLTVL.

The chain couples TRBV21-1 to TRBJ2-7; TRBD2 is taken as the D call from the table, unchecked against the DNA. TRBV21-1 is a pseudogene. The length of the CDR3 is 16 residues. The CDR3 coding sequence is TGTGCCAGCAGCAAAGTTTATGCAGGAGGACGCTACGAGCAGTACGTC. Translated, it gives CASSKVYAGGRYEQYV.

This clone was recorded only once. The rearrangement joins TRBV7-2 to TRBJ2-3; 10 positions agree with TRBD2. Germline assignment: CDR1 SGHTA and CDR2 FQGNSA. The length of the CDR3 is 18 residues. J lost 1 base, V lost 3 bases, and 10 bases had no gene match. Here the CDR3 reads CASSLLAAGGRGTDTQYF. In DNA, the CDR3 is TGTGCCAGCAGCTTGCTGGCAGCGGGAGGGCGAGGCACAGATACGCAGTATTTT.

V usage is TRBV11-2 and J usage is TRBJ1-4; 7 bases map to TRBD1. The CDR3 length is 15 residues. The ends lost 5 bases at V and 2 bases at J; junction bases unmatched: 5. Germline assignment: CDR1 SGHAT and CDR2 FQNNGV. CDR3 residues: CASSVTRGTNEKLFF. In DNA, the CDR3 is TGTGCCAGCAGCGTTACCAGGGGGACTAATGAAAAACTGTTTTTT.

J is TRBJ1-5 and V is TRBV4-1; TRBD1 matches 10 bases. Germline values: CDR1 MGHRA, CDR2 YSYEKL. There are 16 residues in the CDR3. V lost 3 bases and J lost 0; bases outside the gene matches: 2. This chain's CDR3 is CASSQGQGSSNQPQHF. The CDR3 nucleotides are TGCGCCAGCAGCCAGGGACAGGGGTCTAGCAATCAGCCCCAGCATTTT.

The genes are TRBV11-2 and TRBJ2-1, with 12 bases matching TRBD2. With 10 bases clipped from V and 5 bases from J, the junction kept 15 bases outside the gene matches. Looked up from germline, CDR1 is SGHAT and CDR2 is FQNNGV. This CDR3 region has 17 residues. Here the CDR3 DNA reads TGTGCCACCTCGACTAGCGGGAGAACGTTCGTACACAATGAGCAGTTCTTC. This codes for CATSTSGRTFVHNEQFF.

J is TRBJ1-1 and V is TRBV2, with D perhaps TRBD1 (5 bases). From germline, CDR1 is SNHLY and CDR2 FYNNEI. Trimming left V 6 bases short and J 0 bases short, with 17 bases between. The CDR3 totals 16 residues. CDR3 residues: CASRGANRSLNTEAFF. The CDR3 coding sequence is TGTGCCAGCAGAGGAGCCAACAGGAGCCTGAACACTGAAGCTTTCTTT.

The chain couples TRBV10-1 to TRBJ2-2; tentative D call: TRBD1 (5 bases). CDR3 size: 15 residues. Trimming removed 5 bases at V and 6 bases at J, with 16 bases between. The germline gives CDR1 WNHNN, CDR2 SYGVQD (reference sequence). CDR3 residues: CASSRTRGASGELFF. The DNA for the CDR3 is TGCGCCAGCAGTAGGACAAGGGGCGCCTCCGGGGAGCTGTTTTTT.

The DNA for the CDR3 is TGTGCCAGCGCTCCCGTGGACAGGAACACTGAAGCTTTCTTT. Protein sequence: CASAPVDRNTEAFF. This rearrangement joins TRBV19 to TRBJ1-1, with a weak D call TRBD1 (6 bases). The germline V gene has CDR1 LNHDA and CDR2 SQIVND (reference sequence). V dropped 9 bases and J dropped 1 base, with 15 bases sitting between them. The CDR3 loop spans 14 amino acids.

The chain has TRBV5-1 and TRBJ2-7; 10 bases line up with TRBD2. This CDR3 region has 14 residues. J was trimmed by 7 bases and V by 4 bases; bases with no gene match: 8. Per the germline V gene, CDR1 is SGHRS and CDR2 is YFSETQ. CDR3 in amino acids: CASSVGGTSAEQYF. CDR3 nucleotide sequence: TGCGCCAGCAGCGTGGGGGGGACTAGCGCGGAGCAGTACTTC.

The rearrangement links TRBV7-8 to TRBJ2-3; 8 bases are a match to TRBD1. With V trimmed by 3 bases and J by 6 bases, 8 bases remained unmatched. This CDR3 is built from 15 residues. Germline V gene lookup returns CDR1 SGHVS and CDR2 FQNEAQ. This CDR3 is CASSFQGATGDTQYF. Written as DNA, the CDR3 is TGTGCCAGCAGCTTCCAGGGGGCCACGGGTGATACGCAGTATTTT.

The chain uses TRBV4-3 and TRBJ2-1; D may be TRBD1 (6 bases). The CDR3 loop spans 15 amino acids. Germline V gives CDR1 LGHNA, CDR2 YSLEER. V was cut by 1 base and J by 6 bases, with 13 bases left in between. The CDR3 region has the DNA TGCGCCAGCAGCCAAGTGGCCCTAGGGGGCAATGAGCAGTTCTTC. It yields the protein CASSQVALGGNEQFF.

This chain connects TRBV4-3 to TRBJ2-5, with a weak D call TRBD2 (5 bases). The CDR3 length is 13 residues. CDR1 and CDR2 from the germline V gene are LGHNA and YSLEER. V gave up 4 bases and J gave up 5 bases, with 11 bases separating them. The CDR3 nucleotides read TGCGCCAGCAGCCCACGGACTCAGGAGACCCAGTACTTC. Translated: CASSPRTQETQYF.

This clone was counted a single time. CDR3: CASSLDRTLYEQYF. The DNA for the CDR3 is TGCGCCAGCAGCTTGGACAGGACCCTCTACGAGCAGTACTTC. The chain joins TRBV5-1 to TRBJ2-7, with D possibly being TRBD1 (5 bases). With 0 bases removed from V and 3 bases from J, the gap between germline ends came to 10 bases. The CDR3 covers 14 residues. Germline CDR1 and CDR2: SGHRS and YFSETQ.

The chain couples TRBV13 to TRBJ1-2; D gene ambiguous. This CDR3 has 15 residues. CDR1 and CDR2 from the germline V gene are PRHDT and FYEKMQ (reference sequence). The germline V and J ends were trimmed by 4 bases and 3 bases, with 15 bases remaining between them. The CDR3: CASSSPTESDYGYTF. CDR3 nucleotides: TGTGCCAGCAGCTCCCCCACGGAGAGTGACTATGGCTACACCTTC.

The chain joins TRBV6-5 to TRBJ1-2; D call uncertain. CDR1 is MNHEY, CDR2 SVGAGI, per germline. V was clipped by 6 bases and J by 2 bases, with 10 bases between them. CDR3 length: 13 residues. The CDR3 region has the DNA TGTGCCAGCAGCCCACGGCGGAACTATGGCTACACCTTC. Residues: CASSPRRNYGYTF.

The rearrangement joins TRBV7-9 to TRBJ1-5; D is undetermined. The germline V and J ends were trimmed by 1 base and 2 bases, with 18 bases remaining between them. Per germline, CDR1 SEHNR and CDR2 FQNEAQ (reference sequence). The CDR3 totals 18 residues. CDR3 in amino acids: CASSLGYSRSGGNQPQHF. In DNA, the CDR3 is TGTGCCAGCAGCTTAGGTTACAGTAGATCCGGGGGCAATCAGCCCCAGCATTTT.